This is a list of T cell receptor beta chains from one sample in a study of blood T cell repertoires in COVID-19. TCRdb's copy holds only in-frame clones and misses some; the assay was immunoSEQ multiplex PCR. This table holds 60,000 to 95,000 clones, roughly 90% found once. The sequenced sample was peripheral blood. Receptor source: a woman aged 45 to 65 with acute or convalescent COVID-19. Each CDR3 is given with its conserved first and last residue. A D gene is named only where the DNA matches it firmly. Size values are once, few and many counts, or a class for expanded clones, and some rows have none.

v_gene	j_gene	abundance	len	d_gene	CDR3nt	CDR3aa
TRBV30	TRBJ2-3	.	15	TRBD2	TGTGCCTGGACCCATGGCGCGGGAGGGGCAGATACGCAGTATTTT	CAWTHGAGGADTQYF
TRBV5-1	TRBJ1-1	.	15	TRBD1	TGCGCCAGCAGCTTAGGGACAGGGAGGGACACTGAAGCTTTCTTT	CASSLGTGRDTEAFF
TRBV6-5	TRBJ2-7	.	12	TRBD1	TGTGCCGCCGGGGCAGGGGGCCGCGAGCAGTACTTC	CAAGAGGREQYF
TRBV6-2/TRBV6-3	TRBJ1-2	.	14	TRBD1	TGTGCCAGCAGCACAGGGGGCGAGGTACATGGCTACACCTTC	CASSTGGEVHGYTF
TRBV5-6	TRBJ2-7	.	15	TRBD2	TGTGCCAGCAGCTCTAGCGGGAAGGGGGAATACGAGCAGTACTTC	CASSSSGKGEYEQYF
TRBV7-9	TRBJ1-4	.	17	TRBD1	TGTGCCAGCAGCCCCGGACAGGAAGAGGCAACTAATGAAAAACTGTTTTTT	CASSPGQEEATNEKLFF
TRBV5-4	TRBJ1-2	.	14	.	TGTGCCAGCAGCGTGGACACATCAAACTATGGCTACACCTTC	CASSVDTSNYGYTF
TRBV5-1	TRBJ1-5	.	14	TRBD1	TGCGCCAGCAGCTCAGCCTCAGGGGGGCAGCCCCAGCATTTT	CASSSASGGQPQHF
TRBV7-9	TRBJ2-3	.	17	TRBD2	TGTGCCAGCAGCTTAGGACTAGCGGGAGGACTCACAGATACGCAGTATTTT	CASSLGLAGGLTDTQYF
TRBV19	TRBJ2-3	.	15	.	TGTGCCAGTAGTACAGCAGGTTCCCAGGCAGATACGCAGTATTTT	CASSTAGSQADTQYF
TRBV5-1	TRBJ2-3	.	18	.	TGCGCCAGCAGCTTGAGTCAGGGCATAGTACTTAACACAGATACGCAGTATTTT	CASSLSQGIVLNTDTQYF
TRBV11-2	TRBJ1-2	.	14	TRBD1	TGTGCCAGCAGCTTAGTGGGTCAGGGGGACGGCTACACCTTC	CASSLVGQGDGYTF
TRBV3-1/TRBV3-2	TRBJ2-1	.	16	TRBD2	TGTGCCAGCAGCCGGCTAGCGGGAGGGCGGGGCAATGAGCAGTTCTTC	CASSRLAGGRGNEQFF
TRBV12-5	TRBJ1-5	.	15	TRBD1	TGTGCTAGTGCCGAGGGACAGGGTAGCAATCAGCCCCAGCATTTT	CASAEGQGSNQPQHF
TRBV3-1/TRBV3-2	TRBJ2-5	once	13	TRBD2	TGTGCCAGCAGCGAGACTAGCCGCGAGACCCAGTACTTC	CASSETSRETQYF
TRBV14	TRBJ1-2	.	16	TRBD1	TGTGCCAGCAGCCAAGTCTGGGGGACAGGGAACTATGGCTACACCTTC	CASSQVWGTGNYGYTF
TRBV9	TRBJ1-1	.	16	.	TGTGCCAGCAGCCCGAGCCTATCCACGTATGAGACTGAAGCTTTCTTT	CASSPSLSTYETEAFF
TRBV15	TRBJ1-6	.	15	TRBD1	TGTGCCACCAGCAGAACCGGGACAGGGAATTCACCCCTCCACTTT	CATSRTGTGNSPLHF